A single sample gave rise to the 9 T cell receptor beta chains below, sequenced in a study of cytomegalovirus exposure and HLA in healthy donors. 13 Jbeta primers and 60 Vbeta primers were used for the PCR. Sequencing was performed with immunoSEQ multiplex PCR; in TCRdb, only in-frame clones are kept and a portion is missing. The sample lists about 110,000 clones, 55% to 85% seen once, with 7.8% in the top ten. Sample: PBMCs. Receptors originate from a man aged 25 to 40 in good health and CMV-seronegative.

The chain uses TRBV11-2 and TRBJ1-2; weak D call: TRBD1 (6 bases). Germline CDR1 and CDR2: SGHAT and FQNNGV. There are 13 residues in the CDR3. V gave up 1 base and J gave up 5 bases, with 8 bases separating them. In DNA form, the CDR3 reads TGTGCCAGCAGCTTAGGGGGGCGTTATGGCTACACCTTC. It encodes CASSLGGRYGYTF.

The rearrangement links TRBV28 to TRBJ1-5; D not certain. The V gene's germline CDR1 is MDHEN and CDR2 SYDVKM. V was shortened by 3 bases and J by 6 bases, with 15 bases between the two germline ends. This CDR3 contains 15 residues. The CDR3 region has the DNA TGTGCCAGCAGTTTTACCCTAGGTACAAGTCAGCCCCAGCATTTT. Protein: CASSFTLGTSQPQHF.

The chain carries TRBV30 and TRBJ2-3; no clear D gene. This CDR3 is built from 13 residues. Trimming removed 2 bases at V and 2 bases at J, with 8 bases between. Germline V gene lookup returns CDR1 GTSNPN and CDR2 SVGIG (reference sequence). CDR3 residues: CAWSRQVTDTQYF. In DNA form, the CDR3 reads TGTGCCTGGAGTCGGCAGGTCACAGATACGCAGTATTTT. The full variable domain, its missing parts supplied by reference TRBV30 and TRBJ2-3, is SQTIHQWPATLVQPVGSPLSLECTVEGTSNPNLYWYRQAAGRGLQLLFYSVGIGQISSEVPQNLSASRPQDRQFILSSKKLLLSDSGFYLCAWSRQVTDTQYFGPGTRLTVL.

The V call is TRBV10-3, the J call TRBJ2-5; TRBD1 matches 7 bases. The trim removed 4 bases at V and 4 bases at J, leaving 6 bases unmatched. Germline V gene data show CDR1 as ENHRY and CDR2 as SYGVKD. The CDR3 runs to 14 residues. Written as DNA, the CDR3 is TGTGCCATCAGTGTAGGGGGCGTGGCAGAGACCCAGTACTTC. It specifies CAISVGGVAETQYF.

The V call is TRBV5-1, the J call TRBJ2-7, with TRBD2 identical over 8 bases. This CDR3 is 14 amino acids long. V shed 6 bases, J shed 7 bases, and the junction held 12 bases outside the gene matches. Germline V lookup: CDR1 SGHRS, CDR2 YFSETQ. The CDR3, as DNA: TGCGCCAGCACCAACCCGAGCGGGAGAGGTGAGCAGTACTTC. Its protein is CASTNPSGRGEQYF.

The chain combines TRBV5-1 with TRBJ2-5; TRBD2 aligns across 8 bases. The CDR3 has 15 amino acids. The germline V gene has CDR1 SGHRS and CDR2 YFSETQ. The junction had 8 bases not matched to a gene; V was cut back by 5 bases and J by 2 bases. This CDR3 reads CASRLSGLDQETQYF. The CDR3 DNA reads as TGCGCCAGCAGACTCTCGGGACTAGATCAAGAGACCCAGTACTTC.

The chain employs TRBV6-1 and TRBJ1-1; D may be TRBD1 (6 bases). Germline assignment: CDR1 MNHNS and CDR2 SASEGT. V lost 2 bases to trimming and J lost 4 bases, with 14 bases between them. This CDR3 spans 15 amino acids. CDR3 in amino acids: CASSEFTGQGTEAFF. In DNA, the CDR3 is TGTGCCAGCAGTGAATTTACAGGGCAGGGCACTGAAGCTTTCTTT.

The genes are TRBV19 and TRBJ2-3, with D hard to call. Looked up from germline, CDR1 is LNHDA and CDR2 is SQIVND (reference sequence). Trimming removed 4 bases from V and 5 bases from J, with 7 bases in between. The CDR3 totals 12 residues. The CDR3 loop is CASSTAQDTQYF. In DNA form, the CDR3 reads TGTGCCAGTAGTACTGCACAAGATACGCAGTATTTT.

The chain uses TRBV7-9 and TRBJ2-1, with D perhaps TRBD1 (5 bases). The CDR3 is made up of 14 amino acids. Looked up from germline, CDR1 is SEHNR and CDR2 is FQNEAQ (reference sequence). Trimming removed 0 bases from V and 2 bases from J, with 5 bases in between. The CDR3 nucleotides are TGTGCCAGCAGCTTAGCACAGGCCTACAATGAGCAGTTCTTC. Protein: CASSLAQAYNEQFF.